A selection of T cell receptor beta chains follows, all from one sample in a study of cytomegalovirus exposure and HLA in healthy donors. The table came from immunoSEQ multiplex PCR; TCRdb's copy has only in-frame clones and leaves some out. This sample yields under 100,000 clones, of which roughly 85% are seen a single time; about 2.3% belongs to the top ten. Sequenced: PBMCs. The receptors come from a man in his thirties or forties in good health and CMV-seronegative. Both conserved end residues are part of each CDR3. Fields, in order: V gene, J gene, clone size, D gene, CDR3 DNA, CDR3 protein. A D gene is named only where the DNA matches it firmly. Rows give clone size only sometimes, using once, few, many, or a class for an expanded clone.

V: TRBV4-1
J: TRBJ2-7
size: many
D: NA
DNA: TGCGCCAGCAGCCAAGAGAGGGGGTACGAGCAGTACTTC
CDR3: CASSQERGYEQYF

V: TRBV15
J: TRBJ1-5
size: few
D: TRBD1
DNA: TGTGCCACCAGCAGAAAGAGGACAGGGCGTAGCAATCAGCCCCAGCATTTT
CDR3: CATSRKRTGRSNQPQHF

V: TRBV7-9
J: TRBJ2-7
size: once
D: NA
DNA: TGTGCCAGCAGCTATACAGAGAGCTCCTACGAGCAGTACTTC
CDR3: CASSYTESSYEQYF

V: TRBV5-1
J: TRBJ1-2
size: NA
D: NA
DNA: TGCGCCAGCAGCTTGGGAACCGGGACTTATGGCTACACCTTC
CDR3: CASSLGTGTYGYTF

V: TRBV27
J: TRBJ2-1
size: NA
D: TRBD1
DNA: TGTGCCAGCAGTTTTCGGGGACAGTCCTTCACAAATGAGCAGTTCTTC
CDR3: CASSFRGQSFTNEQFF

V: TRBV23-1
J: TRBJ1-2
size: NA
D: NA
DNA: TGCGCCAGCAGGATCAGGGATGGCTACACCTTC
CDR3: CASRIRDGYTF

V: TRBV14
J: TRBJ2-5
size: NA
D: NA
DNA: TGTGCCAGCAGCCAAGATCGTCGGGGGACCCAGTACTTC
CDR3: CASSQDRRGTQYF

V: TRBV7-2
J: TRBJ1-2
size: NA
D: NA
DNA: TGTGCCAGCAGCCCCTGGGAGGCCAACTATGGCTACACCTTC
CDR3: CASSPWEANYGYTF

V: TRBV29-1
J: TRBJ2-1
size: few
D: NA
DNA: TGCAGCGGGAAGAGGGAAGTCGGCAATGAGCAGTTCTTC
CDR3: CSGKREVGNEQFF

V: TRBV10-3
J: TRBJ2-5
size: NA
D: TRBD2
DNA: TGTGCCATCGCTCCGGGACTAGCGGGGGAGACCCAGTACTTC
CDR3: CAIAPGLAGETQYF

V: TRBV30
J: TRBJ1-3
size: NA
D: NA
DNA: TGTGCCTGCTGGTCGAACGAGGGAAACACCATATATTTT
CDR3: CACWSNEGNTIYF

V: TRBV25-1
J: TRBJ1-1
size: NA
D: NA
DNA: TGTGCCAGCATACAGGGTGGTACTGAAGCTTTCTTT
CDR3: CASIQGGTEAFF

V: TRBV5-1
J: TRBJ2-1
size: NA
D: NA
DNA: TGCGCCAGCAGCTTGTCCGGTAGCTCCTACAATGAGCAGTTCTTC
CDR3: CASSLSGSSYNEQFF

V: TRBV7-3
J: TRBJ2-1
size: NA
D: TRBD2
DNA: TGTGCCAGCAGCTTAATGCCAGGGAGGGCCTACAATGAGCAGTTCTTC
CDR3: CASSLMPGRAYNEQFF

V: TRBV6-5
J: TRBJ1-1
size: NA
D: NA
DNA: TGTGCCAGCAGTTACCGAGGGGGGGGGCTCAACACTGAAGCTTTCTTT
CDR3: CASSYRGGGLNTEAFF

V: TRBV6-5
J: TRBJ2-3
size: few
D: TRBD2
DNA: TGTGCCAGCGCACTAGCGGGAGGGGGAGGGGATACGCAGTATTTT
CDR3: CASALAGGGGDTQYF

V: TRBV7-2
J: TRBJ1-6
size: once
D: NA
DNA: TGTGCCAGCAGCTTAGTAGGGGAGGCTAATTCACCCCTCCACTTT
CDR3: CASSLVGEANSPLHF

V: TRBV18
J: TRBJ1-5
size: once
D: NA
DNA: TGTGCCAGCTCACCACGAGAGCGGCAGCCCCAGCATTTT
CDR3: CASSPRERQPQHF

V: TRBV27
J: TRBJ1-1
size: NA
D: NA
DNA: TGTGCCAGCAGCCTTACACTGAACACTGAAGCTTTCTTT
CDR3: CASSLTLNTEAFF

V: TRBV21-1
J: TRBJ2-7
size: NA
D: NA
DNA: TGTGCCAGCAGTAACTACGAGCAGTACTTC
CDR3: CASSNYEQYF

V: TRBV27
J: TRBJ2-7
size: NA
D: TRBD2
DNA: TGTGCCAGCAGTCCTTGGACTAGCGGGACCTACGAGCAGTACTTC
CDR3: CASSPWTSGTYEQYF

V: TRBV19
J: TRBJ2-7
size: NA
D: NA
DNA: TGTGCCAGTAGTCCACGGACTACCAAAAACGAGCAGTACTTC
CDR3: CASSPRTTKNEQYF

V: TRBV25-1
J: TRBJ1-1
size: few
D: NA
DNA: TGTGCCAGCAGTGGACCAGGCGAGGGAGCTTACACTGAAGCTTTCTTT
CDR3: CASSGPGEGAYTEAFF

V: TRBV9
J: TRBJ1-2
size: NA
D: TRBD1
DNA: TGTGCCAGCAGCGCCCGGGACAGGGGATCTGCCTATGGCTACACCTTC
CDR3: CASSARDRGSAYGYTF

V: TRBV7-9
J: TRBJ1-1
size: NA
D: NA
DNA: TGTGCCAGCAGCTTTACCAGGGAAGCTTTCTTT
CDR3: CASSFTREAFF

V: TRBV9
J: TRBJ2-5
size: NA
D: NA
DNA: TGTGCCAGCAGCGACCGGGACTACCAAGAGACCCAGTACTTC
CDR3: CASSDRDYQETQYF

V: TRBV2
J: TRBJ2-3
size: few
D: TRBD1
DNA: TGTGCCAGCAGTGGGCAGGGGGAAGATACGCAGTATTTT
CDR3: CASSGQGEDTQYF

V: TRBV27
J: TRBJ1-2
size: NA
D: TRBD1
DNA: TGTGCCAGCCTTTCAGACAGGGGATTGGGCTACACCTTC
CDR3: CASLSDRGLGYTF